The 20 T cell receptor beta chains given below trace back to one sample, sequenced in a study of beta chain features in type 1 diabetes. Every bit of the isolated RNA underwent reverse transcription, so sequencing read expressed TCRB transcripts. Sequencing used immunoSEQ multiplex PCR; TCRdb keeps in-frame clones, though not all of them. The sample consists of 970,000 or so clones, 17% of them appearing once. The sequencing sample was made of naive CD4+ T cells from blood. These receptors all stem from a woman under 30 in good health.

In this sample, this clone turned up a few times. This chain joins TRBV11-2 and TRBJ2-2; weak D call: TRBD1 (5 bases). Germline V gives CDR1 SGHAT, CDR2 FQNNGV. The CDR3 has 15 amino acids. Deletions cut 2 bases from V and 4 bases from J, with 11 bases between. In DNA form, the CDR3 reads TGTGCCAGCAGCTTAATAGGGGCGAGCACCGGGGAGCTGTTTTTT. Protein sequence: CASSLIGASTGELFF.

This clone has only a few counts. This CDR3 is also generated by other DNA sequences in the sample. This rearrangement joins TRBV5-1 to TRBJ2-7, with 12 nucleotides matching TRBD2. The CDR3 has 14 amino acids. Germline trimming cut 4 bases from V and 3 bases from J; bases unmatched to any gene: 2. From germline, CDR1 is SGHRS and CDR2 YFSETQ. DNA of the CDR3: TGCGCCAGCAGCCCGACTAGCGGGAGCTACGAGCAGTACTTC. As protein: CASSPTSGSYEQYF.

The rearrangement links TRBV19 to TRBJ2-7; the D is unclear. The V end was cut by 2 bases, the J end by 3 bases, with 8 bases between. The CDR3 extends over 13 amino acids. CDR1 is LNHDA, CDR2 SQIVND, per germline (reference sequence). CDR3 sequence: CASSIRQDYEQYF. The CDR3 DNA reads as TGTGCCAGTAGTATAAGGCAGGACTACGAGCAGTACTTC.

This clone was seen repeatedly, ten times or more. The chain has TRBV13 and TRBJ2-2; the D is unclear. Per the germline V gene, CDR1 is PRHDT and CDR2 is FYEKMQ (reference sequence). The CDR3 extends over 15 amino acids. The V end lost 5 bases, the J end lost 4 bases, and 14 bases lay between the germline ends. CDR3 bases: TGTGCCAGCAGCCTGACGTATAGGAGCACCGGGGAGCTGTTTTTT. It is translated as CASSLTYRSTGELFF.

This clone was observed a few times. CDR3 sequence: CASSFSGIRTDTQYF. CDR3 in DNA: TGTGCCAGCTCATTTTCGGGAATTCGCACAGATACGCAGTATTTT. This sequence joins TRBV18 and TRBJ2-3, with D possibly matching TRBD2 (5 bases). The CDR3 extends over 15 amino acids. Trimming shortened V by 5 bases and J by 1 base, and 13 bases separated the two germline ends. Germline CDR1 KGHSH, CDR2 LQKENI.

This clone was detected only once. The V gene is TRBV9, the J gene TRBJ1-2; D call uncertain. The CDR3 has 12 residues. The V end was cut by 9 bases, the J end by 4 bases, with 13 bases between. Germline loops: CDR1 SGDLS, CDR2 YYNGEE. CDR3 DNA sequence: TGTGCCATCAATGCCGGGCCCTATGGCTACACCTTC. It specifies CAINAGPYGYTF.

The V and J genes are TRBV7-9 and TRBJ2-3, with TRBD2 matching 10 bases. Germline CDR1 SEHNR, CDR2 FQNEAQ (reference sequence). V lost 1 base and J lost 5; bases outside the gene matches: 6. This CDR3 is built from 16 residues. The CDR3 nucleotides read TGTGCCAGCAGCTTAGGGGCTAGCGGGAGAGGAGATACGCAGTATTTT. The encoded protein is CASSLGASGRGDTQYF. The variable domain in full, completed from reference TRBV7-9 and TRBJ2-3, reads DTGVSQNPRHKITKRGQNVTFRCDPISEHNRLYWYRQTLGQGPEFLTYFQNEAQLEKSRLLSDRFSAERPKGSFSTLEIQRTEQGDSAMYLCASSLGASGRGDTQYFGPGTRLTVL.

CDR3 sequence (DNA): TGCGCCAGCAGCTTGGGGTATTTGAGCGGGGCCTACAATGAGCAGTTCTTC. This codes for CASSLGYLSGAYNEQFF. The chain uses TRBV5-1 and TRBJ2-1; TRBD2 aligns across 7 bases. From germline, CDR1 is SGHRS and CDR2 YFSETQ. V was pared by 0 bases and J by 2 bases, with 8 bases of the junction left unmatched. The CDR3 runs to 17 residues.

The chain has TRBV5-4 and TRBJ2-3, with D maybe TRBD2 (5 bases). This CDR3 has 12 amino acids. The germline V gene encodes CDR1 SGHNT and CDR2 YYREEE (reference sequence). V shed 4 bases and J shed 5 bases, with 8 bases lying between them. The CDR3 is CASSPGGDTQYF. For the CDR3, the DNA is TGTGCCAGCAGCCCCGGAGGAGATACGCAGTATTTT.

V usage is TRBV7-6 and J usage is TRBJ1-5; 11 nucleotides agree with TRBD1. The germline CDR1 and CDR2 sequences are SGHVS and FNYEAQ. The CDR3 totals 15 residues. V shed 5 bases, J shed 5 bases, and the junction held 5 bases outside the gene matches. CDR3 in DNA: TGTGCCAGCAGCCCGGGGACAGGGGGGTATCAGCCCCAGCATTTT. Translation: CASSPGTGGYQPQHF.

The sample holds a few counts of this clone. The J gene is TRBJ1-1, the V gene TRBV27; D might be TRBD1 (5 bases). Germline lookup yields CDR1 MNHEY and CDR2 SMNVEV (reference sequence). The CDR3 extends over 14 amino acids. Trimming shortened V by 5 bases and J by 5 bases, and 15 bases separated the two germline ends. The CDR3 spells CASSRSGSGTEAFF. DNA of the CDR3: TGTGCCAGCAGTAGGTCAGGGTCGGGAACTGAAGCTTTCTTT.

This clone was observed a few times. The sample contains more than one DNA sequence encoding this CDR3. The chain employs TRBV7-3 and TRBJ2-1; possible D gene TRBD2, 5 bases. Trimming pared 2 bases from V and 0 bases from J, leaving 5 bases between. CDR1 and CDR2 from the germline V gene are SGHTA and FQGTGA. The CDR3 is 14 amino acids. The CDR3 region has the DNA TGTGCCAGCAGCTTAGGAGGCTCCTACAATGAGCAGTTCTTC. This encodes CASSLGGSYNEQFF.

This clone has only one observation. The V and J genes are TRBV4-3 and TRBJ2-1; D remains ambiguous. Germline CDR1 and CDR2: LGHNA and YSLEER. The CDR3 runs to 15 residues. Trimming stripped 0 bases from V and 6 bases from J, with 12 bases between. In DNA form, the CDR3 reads TGCGCCAGCAGCCAAGATCTGGCTTATCTCAATGAGCAGTTCTTC. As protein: CASSQDLAYLNEQFF.

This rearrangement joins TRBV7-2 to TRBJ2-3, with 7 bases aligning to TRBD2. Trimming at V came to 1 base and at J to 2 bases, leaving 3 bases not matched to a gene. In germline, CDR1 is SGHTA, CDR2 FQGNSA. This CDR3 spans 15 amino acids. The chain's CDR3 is CASSLVGTTTDTQYF. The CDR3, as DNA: TGTGCCAGCAGCTTAGTGGGGACTACCACAGATACGCAGTATTTT. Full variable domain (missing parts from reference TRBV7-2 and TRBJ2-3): GAGVSQSPSNKVTEKGKDVELRCDPISGHTALYWYRQSLGQGLEFLIYFQGNSAPDKSGLPSDRFSAERTGGSVSTLTIQRTQQEDSAVYLCASSLVGTTTDTQYFGPGTRLTVL.

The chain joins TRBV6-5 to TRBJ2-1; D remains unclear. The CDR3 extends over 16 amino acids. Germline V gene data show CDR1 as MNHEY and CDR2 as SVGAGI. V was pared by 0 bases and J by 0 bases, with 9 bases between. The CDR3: CASSYSGAGSYNEQFF. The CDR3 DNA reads TGTGCCAGCAGTTACTCGGGCGCCGGCTCCTACAATGAGCAGTTCTTC.

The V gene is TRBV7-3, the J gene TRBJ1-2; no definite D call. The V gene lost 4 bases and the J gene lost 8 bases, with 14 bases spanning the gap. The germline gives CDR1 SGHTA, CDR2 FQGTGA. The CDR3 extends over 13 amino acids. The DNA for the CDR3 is TGTGCCAGCAGCTCAGCAGAACGTTGGGGCTACACCTTC. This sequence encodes CASSSAERWGYTF.

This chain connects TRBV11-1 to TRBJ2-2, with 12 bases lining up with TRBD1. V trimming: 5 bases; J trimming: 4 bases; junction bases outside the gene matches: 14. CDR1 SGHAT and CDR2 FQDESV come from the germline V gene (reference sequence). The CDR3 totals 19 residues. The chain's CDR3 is CASSRPGTGGVPGTGELFF. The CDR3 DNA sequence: TGTGCCAGCAGCCGCCCCGGGACAGGGGGCGTTCCGGGCACCGGGGAGCTGTTTTTT.

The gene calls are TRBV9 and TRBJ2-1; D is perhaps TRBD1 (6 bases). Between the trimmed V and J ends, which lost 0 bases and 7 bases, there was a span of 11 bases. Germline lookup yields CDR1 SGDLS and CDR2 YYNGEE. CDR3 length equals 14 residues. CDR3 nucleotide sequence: TGTGCCAGCAGCGTAGAGCCAGGGGTGAATGAGCAGTTCTTC. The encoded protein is CASSVEPGVNEQFF.

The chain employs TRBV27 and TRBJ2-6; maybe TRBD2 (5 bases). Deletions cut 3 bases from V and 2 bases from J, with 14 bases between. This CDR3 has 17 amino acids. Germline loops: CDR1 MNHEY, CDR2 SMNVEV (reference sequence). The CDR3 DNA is TGTGCCAGCAGTTTCAGGTTCGCGGGCGCTGGGGCCAACGTCCTGACTTTC. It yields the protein CASSFRFAGAGANVLTF.

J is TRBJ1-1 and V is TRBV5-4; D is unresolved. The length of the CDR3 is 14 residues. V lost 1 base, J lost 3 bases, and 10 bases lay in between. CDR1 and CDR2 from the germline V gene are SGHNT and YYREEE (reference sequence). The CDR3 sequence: CASSLIDPYTEAFF. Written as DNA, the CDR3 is TGTGCCAGCAGCTTGATTGACCCCTACACTGAAGCTTTCTTT.